This T cell receptor (beta chain) was sequenced for a study of T-cell memory formation after mild COVID-19. MiXCR was run by TCRdb on the 5' RACE reads, yielding one entry per CDR3 protein. The table lists about 470,000 distinct CDR3 sequences, around 25% of them singletons, with approximately 12% in the top ten. Note on this clonotype: Its antigen is unidentified.

Per germline, CDR1 KGHSH and CDR2 LQKENI. This CDR3 contains 13 residues. Trimming pared 3 bases from V and 6 bases from J, leaving 12 bases between. Whole-study results and caveats: The finding that pre-infection memory included some responding clones suggested that cross-reactive memory joined. Later expanders leaned toward CD4+, whereas clones contracting from day 15 to 85 were balanced CD4/CD8. For contracting clones, CD4+ ones sat mainly in CM and EM, CD8+ in EMRA.

This TCR derives from an adult woman who had mild COVID-19 (a few samples of this study predate the infection). Cell type and time point are not known. The sample comprised PBMCs or a T cell subset sorted from them (not recorded which). The rearrangement joins TRBV18 to TRBJ2-7, with D perhaps matching TRBD1 (6 bases). CDR3 protein: CASSPQGGSEQYF. Here the CDR3 DNA reads TGTGCCAGCTCACCCCAAGGGGGATCCGAGCAGTACTTC. The whole variable domain, remainder taken from reference TRBV18 and TRBJ2-7, is NAGVMQNPRHLVRRRGQEARLRCSPMKGHSHVYWYRQLPEEGLKFMVYLQKENIIDESGMPKERFSAEFPKEGPSILRIQQVVRGDSAAYFCASSPQGGSEQYFGPGTRLTVT.